Listed below are T cell receptor beta chains from one sample, sequenced in a study of T cells after yellow fever vaccination. TCRdb reprocessed the 5' RACE reads via MiXCR and lists one record per CDR3 protein. The sample holds 300,000 to 400,000 distinct CDR3 sequences, around 12% seen once. The sequenced sample was CD4+ T cells sorted from PBMCs, obtained 15 days after the yellow fever booster vaccination. These receptors originate from a man aged 18 to 30 who received the YFV17D yellow fever vaccine. Both conserved end residues are part of each CDR3. Fields, in order: J gene, CDR3 length, D gene, clone size, V gene, CDR3 DNA, CDR3 protein. D genes are given only for firm matches. Clone size appears in some rows only: once, few, many, or a class for an expanded clone.

j_gene: TRBJ2-2; len: 15; d_gene: -; abundance: -; v_gene: TRBV11-2; CDR3nt: TGTGCCAGCAGGACCGGGAGAAGAGGTACCGGGGAGCTGTTTTTT; CDR3aa: CASRTGRRGTGELFF
j_gene: TRBJ1-5; len: 14; d_gene: -; abundance: -; v_gene: TRBV7-2; CDR3nt: TGTGCCAGCAGCTCCCGGGACAACAATCAGCCCCAGCATTTT; CDR3aa: CASSSRDNNQPQHF
j_gene: TRBJ1-5; len: 13; d_gene: TRBD1; abundance: many; v_gene: TRBV7-3; CDR3nt: TGTGCCAGCAGCCAGGGGGCTTACCAGCCCCAGCATTTT; CDR3aa: CASSQGAYQPQHF
j_gene: TRBJ1-6; len: 13; d_gene: -; abundance: few; v_gene: TRBV7-9; CDR3nt: TGTGCCAGTGTTGCTGGGTACAATTCACCCCTCCACTTT; CDR3aa: CASVAGYNSPLHF
j_gene: TRBJ1-4; len: 16; d_gene: TRBD1; abundance: few; v_gene: TRBV7-9; CDR3nt: TGTGCCAGCAGCTTAGTCGTGAGTGGCTCAGGGGGAAAACTGTTTTTT; CDR3aa: CASSLVVSGSGGKLFF
j_gene: TRBJ2-1; len: 18; d_gene: TRBD1; abundance: few; v_gene: TRBV5-1; CDR3nt: TGCGCCAGCAGCTTGAGAGGGACAGGGGCTAGCTCCTACAATGAGCAGTTCTTC; CDR3aa: CASSLRGTGASSYNEQFF
j_gene: TRBJ2-3; len: 15; d_gene: TRBD2; abundance: few; v_gene: TRBV14; CDR3nt: TGTGCCAGCAGCCAAGGGCGGGGGTACACAGATACGCAGTATTTT; CDR3aa: CASSQGRGYTDTQYF
j_gene: TRBJ2-3; len: 15; d_gene: -; abundance: many; v_gene: TRBV20-1; CDR3nt: TGCAGTGCTAGGGGGGACTTCCTCCGGTTAGATACGCAGTATTTT; CDR3aa: CSARGDFLRLDTQYF
j_gene: TRBJ1-2; len: 15; d_gene: TRBD1; abundance: -; v_gene: TRBV7-2; CDR3nt: TGTGCCAGCAGCCCCAGACAGGGCAGCCATAGCGGCTACACCTTC; CDR3aa: CASSPRQGSHSGYTF
j_gene: TRBJ2-1; len: 14; d_gene: -; abundance: few; v_gene: TRBV3-1; CDR3nt: TGTGCCAGCAGCTTATCACCCCATTACAATGAGCAGTTCTTC; CDR3aa: CASSLSPHYNEQFF
j_gene: TRBJ2-2; len: 14; d_gene: -; abundance: -; v_gene: TRBV7-3; CDR3nt: TGTGCCAGCAGTTATGACAGTAACACCGGGGAGCTGTTTTTT; CDR3aa: CASSYDSNTGELFF
j_gene: TRBJ1-1; len: 17; d_gene: -; abundance: -; v_gene: TRBV21-1; CDR3nt: TGTGCCAGCAGCAACAAGCGGGTTGCCAGATTGAACACTGAAGCTTTCTTT; CDR3aa: CASSNKRVARLNTEAFF
j_gene: TRBJ1-1; len: 16; d_gene: TRBD1; abundance: -; v_gene: TRBV3-1; CDR3nt: TGTGCCAGCAGCCAACCTCCGGGACAGGGGGGAACTGAAGCTTTCTTT; CDR3aa: CASSQPPGQGGTEAFF
j_gene: TRBJ2-6; len: 14; d_gene: -; abundance: few; v_gene: TRBV5-1; CDR3nt: TGCGCCAGCCTACAGGGCGCTGGGGCCAACGTCCTGACTTTC; CDR3aa: CASLQGAGANVLTF
j_gene: TRBJ2-3; len: 16; d_gene: -; abundance: few; v_gene: TRBV27; CDR3nt: TGTGCCATACCCGATACCAGCAAGGCGCACACAGATACGCAGTATTTT; CDR3aa: CAIPDTSKAHTDTQYF
j_gene: TRBJ2-5; len: 17; d_gene: -; abundance: few; v_gene: TRBV5-4; CDR3nt: TGTGCCAGCAGCTTGGTTGGCGGCAGGGGACCTCAAGAGACCCAGTACTTC; CDR3aa: CASSLVGGRGPQETQYF
j_gene: TRBJ2-5; len: 14; d_gene: -; abundance: few; v_gene: TRBV29-1; CDR3nt: TGCAGCGTTGAAGATCGACGCCTGCGGGAGACCCAGTACTTC; CDR3aa: CSVEDRRLRETQYF
j_gene: TRBJ1-6; len: 13; d_gene: -; abundance: -; v_gene: TRBV2; CDR3nt: TGTGCCAGCAGTGAGGAGGCCTTGGCACCCCTCCACTTT; CDR3aa: CASSEEALAPLHF
j_gene: TRBJ2-2; len: 14; d_gene: -; abundance: -; v_gene: TRBV3-1; CDR3nt: TGTGCCAGCAGCCAAGGTTATGACACCGGGGAGCTGTTTTTT; CDR3aa: CASSQGYDTGELFF
j_gene: TRBJ2-1; len: 14; d_gene: TRBD1; abundance: -; v_gene: TRBV5-1; CDR3nt: TGCGCCAGCAGCCCGGGACAGATTCACAATGAGCAGTTCTTC; CDR3aa: CASSPGQIHNEQFF
j_gene: TRBJ1-2; len: 11; d_gene: -; abundance: many; v_gene: TRBV7-2; CDR3nt: TGTGCCAGCAGCCAACGCTATGGCTACACCTTC; CDR3aa: CASSQRYGYTF
j_gene: TRBJ2-1; len: 15; d_gene: TRBD1; abundance: few; v_gene: TRBV4-1; CDR3nt: TGCGCCAGCAGGACACCGGGACAGGCTTACAATGAGCAGTTCTTC; CDR3aa: CASRTPGQAYNEQFF
j_gene: TRBJ1-1; len: 15; d_gene: TRBD1; abundance: few; v_gene: TRBV19; CDR3nt: TGTGCCAGTAGTATTTCGCGAGGGGGCTGGACTGAAGCTTTCTTT; CDR3aa: CASSISRGGWTEAFF
j_gene: TRBJ1-6; len: 21; d_gene: -; abundance: few; v_gene: TRBV21-1; CDR3nt: TGTGCCAGCAGCAAAGTAGCAACGGCGCTTAGAGAAGGGTGCCATTTGGTATCCCTCCACTTT; CDR3aa: CASSKVATALREGCHLVSLHF
j_gene: TRBJ1-5; len: 14; d_gene: TRBD1; abundance: few; v_gene: TRBV4-2; CDR3nt: TGTGCCAGCAGCGAGGGGGCTTTCAATCAGCCCCAGCATTTT; CDR3aa: CASSEGAFNQPQHF
j_gene: TRBJ2-6; len: 12; d_gene: -; abundance: -; v_gene: TRBV2; CDR3nt: TGTGCCAGGCTTTCTGGGGCCAACGTCCTGACTTTC; CDR3aa: CARLSGANVLTF
j_gene: TRBJ2-1; len: 18; d_gene: TRBD2; abundance: -; v_gene: TRBV5-1; CDR3nt: TGCGCCAGCAGCCCATGGACTAGCGGGGGGAGTTCCTACAATGAGCAGTTCTTC; CDR3aa: CASSPWTSGGSSYNEQFF
j_gene: TRBJ2-5; len: 15; d_gene: TRBD1; abundance: few; v_gene: TRBV5-1; CDR3nt: TGCGCCAGCAGCTTAGGGACAGGGGGAGGAGAGACCCAGTACTTC; CDR3aa: CASSLGTGGGETQYF
j_gene: TRBJ2-3; len: 15; d_gene: -; abundance: -; v_gene: TRBV28; CDR3nt: TGTGCCAGCAGTTTAGGGGGCCTAAGCACAGATACGCAGTATTTT; CDR3aa: CASSLGGLSTDTQYF
j_gene: TRBJ2-7; len: 13; d_gene: -; abundance: -; v_gene: TRBV7-9; CDR3nt: TGTGCCAGCAGCCGGACCGACGGTAACGAGCAGTACTTC; CDR3aa: CASSRTDGNEQYF
j_gene: TRBJ1-1; len: 17; d_gene: -; abundance: few; v_gene: TRBV6-6; CDR3nt: TGTGCCAGCAGTTCCCCGAGGGGCGCGGGCGTGAACACTGAAGCTTTCTTT; CDR3aa: CASSSPRGAGVNTEAFF
j_gene: TRBJ2-3; len: 14; d_gene: -; abundance: -; v_gene: TRBV20-1; CDR3nt: TGCAGTGCTAGAGATCAAAGTTCGGCAGATACGCAGTATTTT; CDR3aa: CSARDQSSADTQYF
j_gene: TRBJ2-7; len: 14; d_gene: -; abundance: few; v_gene: TRBV30; CDR3nt: TGTGCCTGGAGTGTACCCCCAGGGACCTACGAGCAGTACTTC; CDR3aa: CAWSVPPGTYEQYF
j_gene: TRBJ2-3; len: 13; d_gene: -; abundance: few; v_gene: TRBV6-6; CDR3nt: TGTGCCACACGGGGGTCTAGCACAGATACGCAGTATTTT; CDR3aa: CATRGSSTDTQYF
j_gene: TRBJ1-4; len: 15; d_gene: -; abundance: few; v_gene: TRBV3-1; CDR3nt: TGTGCCAGCAGCCCGCGGAGGGGGTTCGGAGAAAAACTGTTTTTT; CDR3aa: CASSPRRGFGEKLFF
j_gene: TRBJ1-2; len: 15; d_gene: -; abundance: -; v_gene: TRBV18; CDR3nt: TGTGCCAGCTCACCACCGGACAGAGGAGGGGATGGCTACACCTTC; CDR3aa: CASSPPDRGGDGYTF
j_gene: TRBJ2-5; len: 13; d_gene: -; abundance: few; v_gene: TRBV20-1; CDR3nt: TGCAGTGCCCGGGGAGGCGCCCAAGAGACCCAGTACTTC; CDR3aa: CSARGGAQETQYF
j_gene: TRBJ2-1; len: 16; d_gene: TRBD1; abundance: few; v_gene: TRBV7-2; CDR3nt: TGTGCCAGCAGCTTAGTTGGGACAGGGGGCTACAATGAGCAGTTCTTC; CDR3aa: CASSLVGTGGYNEQFF
j_gene: TRBJ2-2; len: 12; d_gene: -; abundance: few; v_gene: TRBV27; CDR3nt: TGTGCCAGCAGTTTTGAGGCCGGGGAGCTGTTTTTT; CDR3aa: CASSFEAGELFF
j_gene: TRBJ2-5; len: 16; d_gene: TRBD2; abundance: -; v_gene: TRBV5-1; CDR3nt: TGCGCCAGCAGCCCAGGGACTAGCGCGCAGCAAGAGACCCAGTACTTC; CDR3aa: CASSPGTSAQQETQYF
j_gene: TRBJ1-6; len: 17; d_gene: -; abundance: -; v_gene: TRBV4-3; CDR3nt: TGCGCCAGCAGCCAAGATGAGGCAGGCGTCAATAATTCACCCCTCCACTTT; CDR3aa: CASSQDEAGVNNSPLHF
j_gene: TRBJ1-5; len: 14; d_gene: -; abundance: few; v_gene: TRBV4-1; CDR3nt: TGCGCCAGCAGCCCCTCACAGGGTAATCAGCCCCAGCATTTT; CDR3aa: CASSPSQGNQPQHF
j_gene: TRBJ2-3; len: 16; d_gene: TRBD2; abundance: -; v_gene: TRBV5-1; CDR3nt: TGCGCCAGCAGCCCCTGGACTAGCGGAGTAGCAGATACGCAGTATTTT; CDR3aa: CASSPWTSGVADTQYF
j_gene: TRBJ2-7; len: 13; d_gene: -; abundance: few; v_gene: TRBV5-1; CDR3nt: TGCGCCAGCAGTTCCGACAAATACTACGAGCAGTACTTC; CDR3aa: CASSSDKYYEQYF
j_gene: TRBJ2-7; len: 14; d_gene: -; abundance: few; v_gene: TRBV20-1; CDR3nt: TGCAGTGCTAGATATCGACTGCCGTCCTACGAGCAGTACTTC; CDR3aa: CSARYRLPSYEQYF
j_gene: TRBJ1-2; len: 17; d_gene: TRBD1; abundance: few; v_gene: TRBV4-1; CDR3nt: TGCGCCAGCAGCGAAGTTCGGGACAGGGCCTTCGACTATGGCTACACCTTC; CDR3aa: CASSEVRDRAFDYGYTF
j_gene: TRBJ2-7; len: 14; d_gene: -; abundance: many; v_gene: TRBV7-2; CDR3nt: TGTGCCAGCAGTGCCGTGGGCAGCTCCTACGAGCAGTACTTC; CDR3aa: CASSAVGSSYEQYF
j_gene: TRBJ1-2; len: 13; d_gene: TRBD1; abundance: -; v_gene: TRBV15; CDR3nt: TGTGCCACCAGCAGAGTGGCAGGGGGCGGCTACGCCTTC; CDR3aa: CATSRVAGGGYAF
j_gene: TRBJ1-6; len: 14; d_gene: -; abundance: -; v_gene: TRBV5-1; CDR3nt: TGCGCCAGCAGCTTGGTAGGAGATAATTCACCCCTCCACTTT; CDR3aa: CASSLVGDNSPLHF
j_gene: TRBJ2-5; len: 17; d_gene: TRBD2; abundance: -; v_gene: TRBV5-1; CDR3nt: TGCGCCAGCAGCTTGGTCAGTTCTAGCGGGGGAGAAGAGACCCAGTACTTC; CDR3aa: CASSLVSSSGGEETQYF